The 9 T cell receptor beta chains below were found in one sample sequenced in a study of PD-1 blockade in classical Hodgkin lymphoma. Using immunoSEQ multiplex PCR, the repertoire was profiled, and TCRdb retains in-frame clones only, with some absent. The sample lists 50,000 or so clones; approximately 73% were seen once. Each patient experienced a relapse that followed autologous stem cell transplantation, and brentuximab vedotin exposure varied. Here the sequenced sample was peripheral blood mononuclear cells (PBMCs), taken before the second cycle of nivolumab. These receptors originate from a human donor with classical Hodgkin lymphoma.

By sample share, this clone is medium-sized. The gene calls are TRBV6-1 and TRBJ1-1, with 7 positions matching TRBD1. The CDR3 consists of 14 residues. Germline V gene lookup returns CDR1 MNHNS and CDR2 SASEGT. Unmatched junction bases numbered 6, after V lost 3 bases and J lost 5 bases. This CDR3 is CASSDSTGLTEAFF. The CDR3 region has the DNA TGTGCCAGCAGTGATTCGACAGGGCTGACTGAAGCTTTCTTT.

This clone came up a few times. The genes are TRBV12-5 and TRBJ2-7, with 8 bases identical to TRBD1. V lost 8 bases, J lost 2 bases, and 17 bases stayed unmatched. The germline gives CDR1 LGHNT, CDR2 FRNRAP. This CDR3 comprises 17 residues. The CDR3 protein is CASWTGILLPRAYEQYF. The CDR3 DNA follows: TGTGCTAGTTGGACAGGGATCCTCCTACCGCGGGCCTACGAGCAGTACTTC.

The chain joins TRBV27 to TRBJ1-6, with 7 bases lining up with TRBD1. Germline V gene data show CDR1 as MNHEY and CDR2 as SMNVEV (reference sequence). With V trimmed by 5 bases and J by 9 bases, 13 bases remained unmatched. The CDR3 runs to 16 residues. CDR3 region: CASSGRPDREASPLHF. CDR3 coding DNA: TGTGCCAGCAGTGGCCGCCCAGACAGGGAGGCTTCACCCCTCCACTTT.

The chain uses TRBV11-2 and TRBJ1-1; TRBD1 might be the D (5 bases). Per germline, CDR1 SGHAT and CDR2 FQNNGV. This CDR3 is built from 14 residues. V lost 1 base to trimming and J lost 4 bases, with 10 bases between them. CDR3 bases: TGTGCCAGCAGCTTAGTGTCAGGGTTCACTGAAGCTTTCTTT. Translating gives CASSLVSGFTEAFF.

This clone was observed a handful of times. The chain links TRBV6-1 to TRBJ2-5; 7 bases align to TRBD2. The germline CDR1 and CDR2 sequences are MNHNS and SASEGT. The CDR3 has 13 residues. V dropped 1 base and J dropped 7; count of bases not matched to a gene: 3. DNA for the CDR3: TGTGCCAGCAGTGAAGGGGGGGGGAGGACCCAGTACTTC. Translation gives CASSEGGGRTQYF.

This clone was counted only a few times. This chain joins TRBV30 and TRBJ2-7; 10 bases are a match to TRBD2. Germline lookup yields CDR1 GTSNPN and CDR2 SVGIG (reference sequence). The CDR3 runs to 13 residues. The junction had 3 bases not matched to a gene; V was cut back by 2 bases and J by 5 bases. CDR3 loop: CAWSYLAGDEQYF. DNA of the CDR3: TGTGCCTGGAGTTACCTAGCGGGAGACGAGCAGTACTTC. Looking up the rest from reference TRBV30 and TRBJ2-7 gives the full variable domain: SQTIHQWPATLVQPVGSPLSLECTVEGTSNPNLYWYRQAAGRGLQLLFYSVGIGQISSEVPQNLSASRPQDRQFILSSKKLLLSDSGFYLCAWSYLAGDEQYFGPGTRLTVT.

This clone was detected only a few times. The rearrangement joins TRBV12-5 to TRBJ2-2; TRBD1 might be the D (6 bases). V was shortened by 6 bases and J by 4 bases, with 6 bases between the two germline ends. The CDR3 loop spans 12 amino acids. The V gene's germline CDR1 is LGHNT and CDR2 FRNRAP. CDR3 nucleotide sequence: TGTGCTAGTGGAGGGGGCACCGGGGAGCTGTTTTTT. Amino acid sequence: CASGGGTGELFF.

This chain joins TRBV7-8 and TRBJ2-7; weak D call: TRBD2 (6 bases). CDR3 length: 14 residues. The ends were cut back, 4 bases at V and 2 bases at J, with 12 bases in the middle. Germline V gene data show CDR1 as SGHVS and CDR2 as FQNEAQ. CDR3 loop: CASSSPWGAYEQYF. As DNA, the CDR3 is TGTGCCAGCAGCTCCCCTTGGGGGGCCTACGAGCAGTACTTC.

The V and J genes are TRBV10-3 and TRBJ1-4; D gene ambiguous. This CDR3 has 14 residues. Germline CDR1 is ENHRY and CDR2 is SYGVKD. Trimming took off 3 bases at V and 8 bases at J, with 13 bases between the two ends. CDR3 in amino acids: CAISDVGVGEKLFF. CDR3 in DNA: TGTGCCATCAGTGATGTCGGGGTTGGGGAAAAACTGTTTTTT.